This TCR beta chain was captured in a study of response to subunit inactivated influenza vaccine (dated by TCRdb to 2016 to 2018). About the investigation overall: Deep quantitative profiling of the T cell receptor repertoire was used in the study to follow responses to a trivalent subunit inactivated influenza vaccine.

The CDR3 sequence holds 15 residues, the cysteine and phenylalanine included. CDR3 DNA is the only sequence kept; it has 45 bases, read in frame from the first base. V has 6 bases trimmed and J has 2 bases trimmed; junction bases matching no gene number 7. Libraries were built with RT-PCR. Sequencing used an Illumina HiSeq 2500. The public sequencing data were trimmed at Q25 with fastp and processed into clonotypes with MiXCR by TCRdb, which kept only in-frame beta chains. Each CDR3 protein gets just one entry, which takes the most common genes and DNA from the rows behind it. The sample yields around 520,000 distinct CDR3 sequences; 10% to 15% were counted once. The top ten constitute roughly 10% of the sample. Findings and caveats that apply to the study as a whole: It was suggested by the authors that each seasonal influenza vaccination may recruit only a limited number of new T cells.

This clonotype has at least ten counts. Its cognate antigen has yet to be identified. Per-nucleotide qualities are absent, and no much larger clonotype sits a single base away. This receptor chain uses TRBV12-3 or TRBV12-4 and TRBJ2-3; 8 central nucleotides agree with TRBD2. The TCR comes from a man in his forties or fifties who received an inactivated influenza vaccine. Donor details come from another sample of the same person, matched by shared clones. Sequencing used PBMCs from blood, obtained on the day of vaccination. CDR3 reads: CASSLIAGYTDTQYF. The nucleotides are TGTGCCAGCAGCCTGATAGCGGGGTACACAGATACGCAGTATTTT.